This T cell receptor (beta chain) was captured by sequencing in a study of OX40 agonist ivuxolimab in advanced cancers. Study as a whole: Partial responses were observed in three patients, of whom one had hepatocellular carcinoma and two had cutaneous melanoma. Study outcomes and limitations: Low clonal expansion, among the lowest seen, marked partial responders at 0.1-3.0 mg/kg. CD4+ and CD8+ blood T cells expanded clonally by week 6 at 0.1 to 3.0 mg/kg.

The CDR3 consists of 14 residues. The V gene's germline CDR1 is SEHNR and CDR2 FQNEAQ (reference sequence). V lost 5 bases and J lost 2; bases outside the gene matches: 5. Comments on this clone: Its antigen is not known.

Autoimmune disease history or systemic immunosuppression barred patients. Profiling relied on immunoSEQ multiplex PCR, and the TCRdb table lists in-frame clones only, not all of them. Among tens of thousands of clones, about 70% were seen once, and the ten largest hold 18%. This TCR was recovered from an adult with an advanced solid tumor such as melanoma, head and neck, liver or kidney cancer. The chain combines TRBV7-9 with TRBJ1-1; TRBD1 agrees at 7 bases. The specimen was CD4+ or CD8+ T cells sorted from blood, collected in a trial of the OX40 agonist ivuxolimab. The CDR3 nucleotides read TGTGCCAGCAGCCGGACAGGCAGTAACACTGAAGCTTTCTTT. Translation: CASSRTGSNTEAFF.